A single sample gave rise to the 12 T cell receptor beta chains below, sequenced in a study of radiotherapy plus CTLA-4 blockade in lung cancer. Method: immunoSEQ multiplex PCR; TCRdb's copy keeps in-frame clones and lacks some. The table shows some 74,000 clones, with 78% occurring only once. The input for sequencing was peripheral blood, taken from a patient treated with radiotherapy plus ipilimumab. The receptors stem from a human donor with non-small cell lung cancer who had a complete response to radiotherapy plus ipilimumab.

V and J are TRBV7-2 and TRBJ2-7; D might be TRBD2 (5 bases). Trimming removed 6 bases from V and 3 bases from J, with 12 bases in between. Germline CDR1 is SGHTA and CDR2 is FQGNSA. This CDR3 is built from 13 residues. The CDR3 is CASRGDNLYEQYF. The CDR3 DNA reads TGTGCCAGCAGGGGAGACAACCTCTACGAGCAGTACTTC. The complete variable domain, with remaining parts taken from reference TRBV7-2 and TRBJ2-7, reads GAGVSQSPSNKVTEKGKDVELRCDPISGHTALYWYRQSLGQGLEFLIYFQGNSAPDKSGLPSDRFSAERTGGSVSTLTIQRTQQEDSAVYLCASRGDNLYEQYFGPGTRLTVT.

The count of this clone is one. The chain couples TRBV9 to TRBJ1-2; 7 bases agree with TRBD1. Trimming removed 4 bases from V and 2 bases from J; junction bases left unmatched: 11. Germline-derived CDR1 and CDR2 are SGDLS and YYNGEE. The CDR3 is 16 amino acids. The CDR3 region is CASSRGDSRNNYGYTF. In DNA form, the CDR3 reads TGTGCCAGCAGCCGAGGGGACAGCCGAAACAACTATGGCTACACCTTC.

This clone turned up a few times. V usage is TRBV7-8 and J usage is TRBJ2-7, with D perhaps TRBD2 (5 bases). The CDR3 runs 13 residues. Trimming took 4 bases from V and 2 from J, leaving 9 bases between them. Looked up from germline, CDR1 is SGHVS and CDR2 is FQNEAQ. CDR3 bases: TGTGCCAGCAGCTCGGGGAGAACCTACGAGCAGTACTTC. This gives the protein CASSSGRTYEQYF.

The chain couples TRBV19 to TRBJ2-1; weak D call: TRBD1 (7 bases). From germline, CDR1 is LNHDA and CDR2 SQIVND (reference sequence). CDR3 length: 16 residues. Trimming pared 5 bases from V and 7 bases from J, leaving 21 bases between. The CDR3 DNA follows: TGTGCCAGTAGTCCGCGACAGGGAGGAAGGGGGAATGAGCAGTTCTTC. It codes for CASSPRQGGRGNEQFF.

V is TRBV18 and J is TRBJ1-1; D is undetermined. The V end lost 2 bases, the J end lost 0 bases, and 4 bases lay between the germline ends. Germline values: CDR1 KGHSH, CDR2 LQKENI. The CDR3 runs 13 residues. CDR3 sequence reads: CASSPGLNTEAFF. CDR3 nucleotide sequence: TGTGCCAGCTCACCAGGGCTGAACACTGAAGCTTTCTTT.

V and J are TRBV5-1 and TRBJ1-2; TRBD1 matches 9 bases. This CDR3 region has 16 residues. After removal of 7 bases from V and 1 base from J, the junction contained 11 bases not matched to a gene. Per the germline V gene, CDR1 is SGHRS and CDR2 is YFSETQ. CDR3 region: CASRHLWTGDNYGYTF. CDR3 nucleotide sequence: TGCGCCAGCCGCCACCTTTGGACAGGGGATAACTATGGCTACACCTTC.

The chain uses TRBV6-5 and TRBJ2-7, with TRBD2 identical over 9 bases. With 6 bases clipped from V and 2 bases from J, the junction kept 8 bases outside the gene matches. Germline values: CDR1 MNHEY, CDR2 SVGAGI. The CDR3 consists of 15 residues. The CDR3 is CASRLRTSVTYEQYV. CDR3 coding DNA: TGTGCCAGCAGACTCCGGACTAGCGTAACCTACGAGCAGTACGTC.

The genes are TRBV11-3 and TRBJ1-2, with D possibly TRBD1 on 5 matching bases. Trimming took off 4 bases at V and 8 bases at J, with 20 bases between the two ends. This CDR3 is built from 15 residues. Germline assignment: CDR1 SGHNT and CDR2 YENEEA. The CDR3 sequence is CASSSHPGPTGGYTF. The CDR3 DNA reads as TGTGCCAGCAGCTCTCACCCAGGGCCCACGGGGGGCTACACCTTC. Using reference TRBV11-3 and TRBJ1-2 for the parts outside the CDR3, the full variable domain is EAGVVQSPRYKIIEKKQPVAFWCNPISGHNTLYWYLQNLGQGPELLIRYENEEAVDDSQLPKDRFSAERLKGVDSTLKIQPAELGDSAVYLCASSSHPGPTGGYTFGSGTRLTVV.

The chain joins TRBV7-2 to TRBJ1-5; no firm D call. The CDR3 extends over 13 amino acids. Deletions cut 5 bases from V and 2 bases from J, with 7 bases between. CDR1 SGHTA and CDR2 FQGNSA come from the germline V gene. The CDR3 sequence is CASSVRGNQPQHF. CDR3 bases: TGTGCCAGCAGCGTGAGGGGCAATCAGCCCCAGCATTTT.

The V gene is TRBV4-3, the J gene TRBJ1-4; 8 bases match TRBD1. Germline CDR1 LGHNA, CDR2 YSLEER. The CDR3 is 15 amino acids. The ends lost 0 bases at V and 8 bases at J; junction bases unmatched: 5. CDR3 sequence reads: CASSQEGQVEEKLFF. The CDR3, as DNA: TGCGCCAGCAGCCAAGAGGGACAGGTAGAGGAAAAACTGTTTTTT.

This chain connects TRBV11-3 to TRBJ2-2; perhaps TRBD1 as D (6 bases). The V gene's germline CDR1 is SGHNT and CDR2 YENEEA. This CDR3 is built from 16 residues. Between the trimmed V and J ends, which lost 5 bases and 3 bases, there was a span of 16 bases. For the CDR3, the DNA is TGTGCCAGCAGCGGAACAGGGAATTTCTACACCGGGGAGCTGTTTTTT. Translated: CASSGTGNFYTGELFF.

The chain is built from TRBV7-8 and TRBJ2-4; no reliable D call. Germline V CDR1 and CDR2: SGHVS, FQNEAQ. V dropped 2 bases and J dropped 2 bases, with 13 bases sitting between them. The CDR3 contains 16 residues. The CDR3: CASSLKPQSTKNIQYF. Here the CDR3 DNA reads TGTGCCAGCAGCTTAAAACCCCAGTCGACCAAAAACATTCAGTACTTC.